This is a list of T cell receptor beta chains from one sample in a study of shared clonotypes between healthy human individuals. Produced via immunoSEQ multiplex PCR; TCRdb's table is partial and in-frame only. The table lists over 2 million clones, 95% of them singletons. Specimen: naive CD4+ T cells sorted from blood. The receptor source for this set is a man in his late teens or twenties in good health. Both conserved end residues are trimmed from each CDR3.

v_gene	j_gene	CDR3aa
TRBV5-1	TRBJ2-1	ASTPGGLREGGYNEQF
TRBV10-2	TRBJ2-7	ASSAGLAGGDSYEQY
TRBV18	TRBJ2-3	ASSPRGLTDTQY
TRBV6-1	TRBJ1-1	ASSDSLNTEAF
TRBV7-9	TRBJ1-3	ASSLDSPAVNTIY
TRBV19	TRBJ2-5	ASNGRLGLQETQY
TRBV9	TRBJ2-7	ASSYPGGEQY
TRBV4-1	TRBJ1-6	ASSQDIDSAYNSPLH
TRBV10-1	TRBJ2-2	ASSDRDTVTGELF
TRBV6-1	TRBJ1-2	ASSEVPPGYT
TRBV18	TRBJ2-7	ASSPDRGAYEQY
TRBV2	TRBJ2-2	ASSASLGGGELF
TRBV12-5	TRBJ2-1	ASGLVLGMGRGLTNEQF
TRBV7-9	TRBJ2-1	ASRGLAGTKNNEQF
TRBV13	TRBJ1-3	ASSLARNTIY
TRBV7-2	TRBJ2-5	ASSLALFIQETQY
TRBV9	TRBJ2-2	ASSVGGGFGELF
TRBV4-1	-	ASSNRTSYEQY
TRBV18	TRBJ2-7	ASSLTRQGLNYEQY
TRBV6-5	TRBJ2-2	AGGTSGRTGELF
TRBV5-1	TRBJ1-3	ASSWRTGRSSGNTIY
TRBV6-1	TRBJ2-7	ASRTDFNTFYEQY
TRBV6-5	TRBJ2-1	ASSYIGTSGSYEQF
TRBV7-3	TRBJ2-2	ASSQMGVSTGELF
TRBV5-5	TRBJ1-2	ASSPGQERNNYGYT
TRBV2	TRBJ1-5	ASSDRQGTPN
TRBV5-4	TRBJ2-5	ASSLGGRRIEETQY
TRBV18	TRBJ1-1	ATFSMNTEAF
TRBV4-1	TRBJ1-1	ASSRGGGDRTEAF
TRBV9	TRBJ2-1	ASSVVGTSGPYNEQF
TRBV9	TRBJ1-4	ASSVGRGEKLF
TRBV30	TRBJ1-6	AWGGQTNSPLH
TRBV9	TRBJ1-3	ASSALGGPLRSGNTIY